The 31 T cell receptor beta chains below were found in one sample sequenced in a study of blood T cell repertoires in COVID-19. Produced via immunoSEQ multiplex PCR; TCRdb's table is partial and in-frame only. The sample contains about 370,000 clones, 75% to 90% of which appear only once. Material: PBMCs or T cells enriched from blood (not recorded which). These receptors all stem from a man between 18 and 29 years old who had recovered from COVID-19.

The chain links TRBV28 to TRBJ1-4, with 10 positions matching TRBD1. Per the germline V gene, CDR1 is MDHEN and CDR2 is SYDVKM. The CDR3 is 16 amino acids. J was trimmed by 3 bases and V by 4 bases; bases with no gene match: 5. This CDR3 reads CASSSPGQGANEKLFF. The CDR3 bases are TGTGCCAGCAGTTCCCCAGGACAGGGGGCTAATGAAAAACTGTTTTTT.

V is TRBV7-2 and J is TRBJ1-4, with TRBD1 identical over 8 bases. Per the germline V gene, CDR1 is SGHTA and CDR2 is FQGNSA. Trimming took 1 base from V and 7 from J; bases not matched to a gene: 8. This CDR3 has 16 residues. The CDR3 here is CASSLVAGGASEKLFF. The CDR3 DNA sequence: TGTGCCAGCAGCTTAGTTGCAGGGGGCGCCTCTGAAAAACTGTTTTTT. The whole variable domain, filled in from reference TRBV7-2 and TRBJ1-4, reads GAGVSQSPSNKVTEKGKDVELRCDPISGHTALYWYRQSLGQGLEFLIYFQGNSAPDKSGLPSDRFSAERTGGSVSTLTIQRTQQEDSAVYLCASSLVAGGASEKLFFGSGTQLSVL.

DNA of the CDR3: TGTGCCAGTAGTAGGGGAAGGGTCGGGGGTTTCTATGGCTACACCTTC. It translates to CASSRGRVGGFYGYTF. The rearrangement uses TRBV19 and TRBJ1-2, with D possibly matching TRBD1 (5 bases). The V and J ends lost 4 bases and 4 bases respectively, with 19 bases between them. Germline V lookup: CDR1 LNHDA, CDR2 SQIVND (reference sequence). CDR3 length: 16 amino acids.

The chain recombines TRBV5-1 with TRBJ1-1; the D is unclear. CDR1 and CDR2 from the germline V gene are SGHRS and YFSETQ. This CDR3 region has 15 residues. The V end was cut by 0 bases, the J end by 0 bases, with 9 bases between. CDR3 nucleotide sequence: TGCGCCAGCAGCTTGGCTCGGGGAATGAACACTGAAGCTTTCTTT. It codes for CASSLARGMNTEAFF.

This chain joins TRBV7-2 and TRBJ2-7; no clear D gene. CDR1 is SGHTA, CDR2 FQGNSA, per germline. V was shortened by 2 bases and J by 4 bases, with 9 bases between the two germline ends. The CDR3 spans 13 residues. CDR3 nucleotide sequence: TGTGCCAGCAGCTTAAATCAAGCTTACGAGCAGTACTTC. As protein: CASSLNQAYEQYF.

The chain combines TRBV3-1 (or the pseudogene TRBV3-2) with TRBJ1-1, with 7 bases lining up with TRBD1. Trimming cost V 3 bases and J 4 bases; bases outside gene matches: 5. This CDR3 is 14 amino acids long. Germline lookup yields CDR1 LGHDT and CDR2 YNNKEL (reference sequence). The CDR3 nucleotides read TGTGCCAGCAGCCAGACAGACAGGGCCACTGAAGCTTTCTTT. It specifies CASSQTDRATEAFF.

The J gene is TRBJ1-1, the V gene TRBV4-3, with D possibly TRBD1 on 6 matching bases. Germline values: CDR1 LGHNA, CDR2 YSLEER. The length of the CDR3 is 17 residues. V was clipped by 1 base and J by 0 bases, with 15 bases between them. The CDR3 loop is CASSQVSGQFMNTEAFF. The CDR3 DNA reads TGCGCCAGCAGCCAAGTCAGTGGACAGTTCATGAACACTGAAGCTTTCTTT.

The V and J genes are TRBV4-3 and TRBJ1-2, with 7 bases lining up with TRBD1. Germline CDR1 reads LGHNA; CDR2 reads YSLEER. V shed 0 bases and J 8 bases; nucleotides not matched to a gene: 6. The CDR3 covers 14 residues. The CDR3 loop is CASSQEPTGSGYTF. The CDR3 DNA reads TGCGCCAGCAGCCAAGAACCGACAGGGAGCGGCTACACCTTC.

This chain uses TRBV6-1 with TRBJ2-7, with 7 bases that match TRBD2. This CDR3 contains 14 residues. V dropped 2 bases and J dropped 6; count of bases not matched to a gene: 7. CDR1 and CDR2 from the germline V gene are MNHNS and SASEGT. DNA for the CDR3: TGTGCCAGCAGTGAATGGGGGGGAGACAGCGAGCAGTACTTC. Translating gives CASSEWGGDSEQYF.

The rearrangement joins TRBV10-2 to TRBJ2-7; D is perhaps TRBD1 (6 bases). CDR1 is WSHSY, CDR2 SAAADI, per germline. CDR3 length: 16 residues. Trimming took off 7 bases at V and 3 bases at J, with 22 bases between the two ends. The CDR3 loop is CASKVQGMVANYEQYF. The CDR3 DNA reads TGCGCCAGCAAGGTTCAGGGGATGGTAGCCAACTACGAGCAGTACTTC.

The V call is TRBV27, the J call TRBJ2-7, with 9 bases lining up with TRBD1. This CDR3 region has 14 residues. Losses at the gene ends were 6 bases for V and 2 bases for J; bases not matched to a gene: 5. Looked up from germline, CDR1 is MNHEY and CDR2 is SMNVEV (reference sequence). The CDR3 bases are TGTGCCAGCAGCCCCGGGACAGGGCCCTACGAGCAGTACTTC. The encoded protein is CASSPGTGPYEQYF.

The CDR3 region is CASSHGRGVGNSPLHF. CDR3 DNA: TGTGCCAGCAGCCATGGCCGCGGGGTTGGCAATTCACCCCTCCACTTT. V gene TRBV3-1 (or the pseudogene TRBV3-2) combines with J gene TRBJ1-6; D gene ambiguous. V was trimmed by 3 bases and J by 7 bases, leaving 16 bases between them. Germline loops: CDR1 LGHDT, CDR2 YNNKEL (reference sequence). The CDR3 contains 16 residues.

The CDR3 DNA follows: TGCGCCAGCAGCCCCGTGGGGGGGGCTGTAGATTCACCCCTCCACTTT. Its translation: CASSPVGGAVDSPLHF. This sequence joins TRBV5-1 and TRBJ1-6; the D gene is possibly TRBD1 (6 bases). CDR3 length: 16 residues. Per the germline V gene, CDR1 is SGHRS and CDR2 is YFSETQ. V lost 4 bases, J lost 8 bases, and 19 bases lay in between.

V usage is TRBV29-1 and J usage is TRBJ1-3; D gene unclear. The CDR3 extends over 14 amino acids. Trimming stripped 4 bases from V and 0 bases from J, with 10 bases between. The germline V gene has CDR1 SQVTM and CDR2 ANQGSEA. CDR3 DNA sequence: TGCAGCGTTGGGGCCTTAAGCTCTGGAAACACCATATATTTT. Its protein product is CSVGALSSGNTIYF.

The chain combines TRBV14 with TRBJ2-7, with TRBD1 matching over 8 bases. With V trimmed by 0 bases and J by 3 bases, 1 base remained unmatched. CDR3 length: 14 amino acids. Germline V gene sequence: CDR1 SGHDN, CDR2 FVKESK. This chain's CDR3 is CASSQDGTGYEQYF. The DNA for the CDR3 is TGTGCCAGCAGCCAAGACGGGACAGGCTACGAGCAGTACTTC.

This chain connects TRBV6-1 to TRBJ2-3; tentative D call: TRBD1 (6 bases). The CDR3 has 14 residues. Germline CDR1 reads MNHNS; CDR2 reads SASEGT. V was clipped by 2 bases and J by 4 bases, with 10 bases between them. This CDR3 reads CASSEQGSADTQYF. Written as DNA, the CDR3 is TGTGCCAGCAGTGAACAGGGGAGCGCAGATACGCAGTATTTT.

The chain has TRBV3-1 (or the pseudogene TRBV3-2) and TRBJ2-2; possibly TRBD1 for D (6 bases). This CDR3 is built from 14 residues. The germline CDR1 and CDR2 sequences are LGHDT and YNNKEL (reference sequence). The V end lost 4 bases, the J end lost 1 base, and 7 bases lay between the germline ends. The CDR3 DNA reads TGTGCCAGCAGCCTAGGGGGGAACACCGGGGAGCTGTTTTTT. This translates into CASSLGGNTGELFF.

The CDR3 here is CASSPRQTYTGELFF. CDR3 sequence (DNA): TGTGCCAGCAGCCCTCGGCAGACATACACCGGGGAGCTGTTTTTT. The chain recombines TRBV3-1 (or the pseudogene TRBV3-2) with TRBJ2-2, with D unresolved. This CDR3 contains 15 residues. CDR1 and CDR2 from the germline V gene are LGHDT and YNNKEL (reference sequence). Trimming removed 4 bases from V and 3 bases from J, with 12 bases in between.

The chain employs TRBV7-9 and TRBJ2-7, with TRBD2 matching 14 bases. The CDR3 totals 18 residues. With V trimmed by 5 bases and J by 3 bases, 12 bases remained unmatched. The V gene's germline CDR1 is SEHNR and CDR2 FQNEAQ (reference sequence). The CDR3 protein is CASSPSWGTSGSNYEQYF. DNA of the CDR3: TGTGCCAGCAGCCCCTCTTGGGGGACTAGCGGGAGCAACTACGAGCAGTACTTC.

The J gene is TRBJ1-2, the V gene TRBV11-2, with 10 bases fitting TRBD1. The CDR3 covers 18 residues. Germline V gene lookup returns CDR1 SGHAT and CDR2 FQNNGV. The J segment lost 0 bases and the V segment lost 7 bases, leaving 14 bases of the junction unmatched. The DNA for the CDR3 is TGTGCCAGCACCGGACCGGGACAGGGGCTTTATACTAACTATGGCTACACCTTC. Translation: CASTGPGQGLYTNYGYTF.

In this sample, this clone turned up once. The CDR3 DNA follows: TGTGCCAGCAGTGAAGCGCTTCGGGGTTTCTACACCTTC. It yields the protein CASSEALRGFYTF. The chain links TRBV2 to TRBJ1-2; the D is unclear. V was cut by 0 bases and J by 10 bases, with 12 bases left in between. The CDR3 is made up of 13 amino acids. Germline V gives CDR1 SNHLY, CDR2 FYNNEI.

In its sample, this clone was seen once. This chain links TRBV28 with TRBJ2-7; 11 bases align to TRBD1. Germline-derived CDR1 and CDR2 are MDHEN and SYDVKM. The CDR3 covers 17 residues. With V trimmed by 6 bases and J by 0 bases, 10 bases remained unmatched. Here the CDR3 reads CASSFTPGTGGSYEQYF. The CDR3 nucleotides read TGTGCCAGCAGCTTTACCCCCGGGACAGGGGGCTCCTACGAGCAGTACTTC.

The chain carries TRBV2 and TRBJ2-1, with 9 bases aligning to TRBD2. V was pared by 1 base and J by 8 bases, with 6 bases of the junction left unmatched. The CDR3 loop spans 15 amino acids. CDR1 SNHLY and CDR2 FYNNEI come from the germline V gene. As DNA, the CDR3 is TGTGCCAGCAGTGAAGGTTTAGCGGGAGTCTATGAGCAGTTCTTC. Translation: CASSEGLAGVYEQFF. Using reference TRBV2 and TRBJ2-1 for the parts outside the CDR3, the full variable domain is EPEVTQTPSHQVTQMGQEVILRCVPISNHLYFYWYRQILGQKVEFLVSFYNNEISEKSEIFDDQFSVERPDGSNFTLKIRSTKLEDSAMYFCASSEGLAGVYEQFFGPGTRLTVL.

The chain employs TRBV5-1 and TRBJ1-6, with 8 positions matching TRBD1. CDR1 and CDR2 from the germline V gene are SGHRS and YFSETQ. The CDR3 totals 19 residues. V gave up 4 bases and J gave up 0 bases; unmatched junction bases: 12. CDR3 DNA sequence: TGCGCCAGCAGCCCAGACCCGAGACAGGGGAGCTCCTATAATTCACCCCTCCACTTT. This sequence encodes CASSPDPRQGSSYNSPLHF.

The chain is built from TRBV19 and TRBJ2-2, with D unclear. There are 13 residues in the CDR3. Germline assignment: CDR1 LNHDA and CDR2 SQIVND (reference sequence). Trimming cost V 7 bases and J 7 bases, with 13 bases left between them. The CDR3 nucleotides read TGTGCCAGTATGACGGTCCTAGGCGGGGAGCTGTTTTTT. It yields the protein CASMTVLGGELFF.

In this sample, this clone turned up once. The chain has TRBV15 and TRBJ2-2, with TRBD2 identical over 12 bases. The V and J ends lost 0 bases and 7 bases, in that order; junction bases with no gene match: 12. Looked up from germline, CDR1 is LNHNV and CDR2 is YYDKDF (reference sequence). CDR3 size: 19 residues. Here the CDR3 reads CATSRDRLLAGGGCGELFF. The CDR3 DNA reads as TGTGCCACCAGCAGAGATCGCCTGCTAGCGGGAGGGGGGTGCGGGGAGCTGTTTTTT.

The V call is TRBV7-6, the J call TRBJ1-1; D may be TRBD1 (6 bases). Germline V gene sequence: CDR1 SGHVS, CDR2 FNYEAQ. The V end was cut by 1 base, the J end by 6 bases, with 15 bases between. CDR3 length: 15 residues. The CDR3 loop is CASSLEVARGSEAFF. In DNA form, the CDR3 reads TGTGCCAGCAGCTTAGAAGTGGCCAGGGGTTCTGAAGCTTTCTTT. The variable domain in full, with the rest retrieved from reference TRBV7-6 and TRBJ1-1, is GAGVSQSPRYKVTKRGQDVALRCDPISGHVSLYWYRQALGQGPEFLTYFNYEAQQDKSGLPNDRFSAERPEGSISTLTIQRTEQRDSAMYRCASSLEVARGSEAFFGQGTRLTVV.

The gene calls are TRBV7-2 and TRBJ2-7; 10 bases fit TRBD1. V lost 6 bases and J lost 6; bases outside the gene matches: 5. Germline V gives CDR1 SGHTA, CDR2 FQGNSA. This CDR3 spans 13 amino acids. DNA for the CDR3: TGTGCCAGCAGTTGGACAGGGGGTAGCGAGCAGTACTTC. This translates into CASSWTGGSEQYF.

V gene TRBV7-2 combines with J gene TRBJ2-7, with 9 bases matching TRBD1. This CDR3 is 14 amino acids long. Trimming removed 7 bases from V and 5 bases from J; junction bases left unmatched: 9. Per the germline V gene, CDR1 is SGHTA and CDR2 is FQGNSA. The CDR3 reads CASTGTGSNNEQYF. The CDR3, as DNA: TGTGCCAGCACCGGGACAGGGTCCAATAACGAGCAGTACTTC.

The chain has TRBV3-1 (or the pseudogene TRBV3-2) and TRBJ1-2, with 7 bases that match TRBD1. The germline V gene encodes CDR1 LGHDT and CDR2 YNNKEL (reference sequence). V shed 5 bases and J 7 bases; nucleotides not matched to a gene: 4. This CDR3 comprises 12 residues. In DNA form, the CDR3 reads TGTGCCAGCAGCTCAGGGGGAGGTGGCTACACCTTC. It translates to CASSSGGGGYTF.

The chain carries TRBV4-1 and TRBJ2-1, with 10 bases lining up with TRBD2. The CDR3 runs 18 residues. Germline trimming cut 4 bases from V and 6 bases from J; bases unmatched to any gene: 15. Germline V gene data show CDR1 as MGHRA and CDR2 as YSYEKL. CDR3 nucleotide sequence: TGCGCCAGCAGCCTTAGCGGGGGGTACGCTTCTTACAGCAATGAGCAGTTCTTC. This codes for CASSLSGGYASYSNEQFF.